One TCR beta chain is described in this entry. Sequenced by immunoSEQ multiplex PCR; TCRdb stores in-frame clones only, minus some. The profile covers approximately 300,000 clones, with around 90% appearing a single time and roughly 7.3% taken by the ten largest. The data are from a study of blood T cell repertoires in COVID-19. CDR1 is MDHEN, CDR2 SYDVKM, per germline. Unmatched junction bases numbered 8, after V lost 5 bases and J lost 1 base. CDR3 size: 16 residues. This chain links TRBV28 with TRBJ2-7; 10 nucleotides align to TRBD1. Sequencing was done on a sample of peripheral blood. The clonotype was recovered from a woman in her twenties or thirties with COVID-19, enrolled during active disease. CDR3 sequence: CASSLSTGGESYEQYF. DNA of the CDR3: TGTGCCAGCAGTCTTTCGACAGGGGGCGAATCCTACGAGCAGTACTTC.